A few counts support the clone carrying this TCR beta chain. The data are from a study of tumor-infiltrating lymphocytes in primary liver carcinoma. This CDR3 region has 17 residues. The ends lost 6 bases at V and 4 bases at J; junction bases unmatched: 6. A constant-region primer served to make TCR beta cDNA from about 530 ng total RNA. Three nested multiplex PCR rounds, a slightly modified ARM-PCR method, built the TCR beta libraries. TRBV1-TRBV30 forward primers paired with a C-beta reverse primer were used in the first two PCR rounds, which ran roughly 11 cycles each. From the multiplex PCR reads, TCRdb called clonotypes with MiXCR, one entry per CDR3 protein. Of about 310,000 distinct CDR3 sequences listed, more than 55% are singletons. In addition to blood RNA drawn from unsorted whole blood, germline DNA was extracted.

The chain joins TRBV12-3 or TRBV12-4 to TRBJ2-2; 15 bases fit TRBD2. The TCR originated in a woman aged 25 to 39 with primary liver carcinoma and hepatitis B virus infection. Input material: peripheral blood. As DNA, the CDR3 is TGTGCCAGCAGCGGACTAGCGGGAGGGCCGAGCACCGGGGAGCTGTTTTTT. Translation gives CASSGLAGGPSTGELFF.